Below are 25 T cell receptor beta chains sequenced from a single sample in a study of shared clonotypes between healthy human individuals. Assay used: immunoSEQ multiplex PCR; TCRdb lists only in-frame clones, some missing. In the table there are more than 1.2 million clones, approximately 98.5% of which are singletons. Sequenced sample: naive CD4+ T cells sorted from blood. Noted subset: CD45RA+ positively selected. These receptors came from a man aged 25-40 years in good health.

The chain combines TRBV11-2 with TRBJ2-1, with a weak D call TRBD2 (6 bases). The germline V gene has CDR1 SGHAT and CDR2 FQNNGV. The germline V and J ends were trimmed by 2 bases and 15 bases, with 8 bases remaining between them. The CDR3 contains 10 residues. The CDR3 protein is CASSLSSAFF. CDR3 bases: TGTGCCAGCAGCTTATCTAGCGCGTTCTTC.

V gene TRBV11-2 combines with J gene TRBJ2-7; 10 bases are shared with TRBD1. This CDR3 region has 16 residues. The germline V gene has CDR1 SGHAT and CDR2 FQNNGV. J was trimmed by 3 bases and V by 2 bases; bases with no gene match: 7. CDR3 in amino acids: CASSLSDRDRGYEQYF. In DNA form, the CDR3 reads TGTGCCAGCAGCTTAAGTGACCGGGACAGGGGCTACGAGCAGTACTTC.

The rearrangement links TRBV27 to TRBJ2-7; D may be TRBD1 (5 bases). Germline-derived CDR1 and CDR2 are MNHEY and SMNVEV (reference sequence). CDR3 length: 15 amino acids. Trimming cost V 2 bases and J 2 bases, with 13 bases left between them. The CDR3 reads CASSLGRAPPYEQYF. The CDR3 DNA sequence: TGTGCCAGCAGTTTAGGCAGGGCACCCCCCTACGAGCAGTACTTC.

V usage is TRBV5-1 and J usage is TRBJ2-5, with D perhaps matching TRBD1 (5 bases). This CDR3 has 15 amino acids. CDR1 is SGHRS and CDR2 is YFSETQ in the germline V gene. The V gene lost 1 base and the J gene lost 4 bases, with 14 bases spanning the gap. CDR3 in amino acids: CASSLQLSQGETQYF. In DNA, the CDR3 is TGCGCCAGCAGCTTGCAATTGTCTCAGGGAGAGACCCAGTACTTC.

The chain couples TRBV19 to TRBJ2-7, with D maybe TRBD2 (6 bases). CDR3 length: 14 residues. Germline V gene lookup returns CDR1 LNHDA and CDR2 SQIVND (reference sequence). V lost 5 bases and J lost 2, with 13 bases in between. CDR3 coding DNA: TGTGCCAGTAGTCTGACTAGGAACACCTACGAGCAGTACTTC. Translating gives CASSLTRNTYEQYF. The full variable domain, its missing parts supplied by reference TRBV19 and TRBJ2-7, is DGGITQSPKYLFRKEGQNVTLSCEQNLNHDAMYWYRQDPGQGLRLIYYSQIVNDFQKGDIAEGYSVSREKKESFPLTVTSAQKNPTAFYLCASSLTRNTYEQYFGPGTRLTVT.

The chain is built from TRBV9 and TRBJ2-5; TRBD2 matches 10 bases. This CDR3 region has 17 residues. Germline CDR1 is SGDLS and CDR2 is YYNGEE. Losses at the gene ends were 2 bases for V and 5 bases for J; bases not matched to a gene: 12. This chain's CDR3 is CASSVSSSGGAGETQYF. DNA for the CDR3: TGTGCCAGCAGCGTCAGTTCTAGCGGGGGAGCTGGGGAGACCCAGTACTTC.

The chain couples TRBV4-1 to TRBJ2-6; TRBD1 is a possible D gene (6 bases). V lost 4 bases to trimming and J lost 0 bases, with 16 bases between them. This CDR3 has 18 amino acids. Germline V gives CDR1 MGHRA, CDR2 YSYEKL. CDR3: CASSRVQGLPSGANVLTF. CDR3 nucleotides: TGCGCCAGCAGCCGCGTACAGGGTTTACCCTCTGGGGCCAACGTCCTGACTTTC.

This chain uses TRBV9 with TRBJ2-7; unclear D gene. CDR3 length: 16 amino acids. Trimming removed 0 bases from V and 2 bases from J, with 15 bases in between. Germline V gives CDR1 SGDLS, CDR2 YYNGEE. For the CDR3, the DNA is TGTGCCAGCAGCGTAGCTCCGGCAGGAACCGCCTACGAGCAGTACTTC. It is translated as CASSVAPAGTAYEQYF. The whole variable domain, remainder taken from reference TRBV9 and TRBJ2-7, is DSGVTQTPKHLITATGQRVTLRCSPRSGDLSVYWYQQSLDQGLQFLIQYYNGEERAKGNILERFSAQQFPDLHSELNLSSLELGDSALYFCASSVAPAGTAYEQYFGPGTRLTVT.

The rearrangement links TRBV5-4 to TRBJ2-1; D is possibly TRBD1 (6 bases). The CDR3 is 14 residues long. Germline V gene data show CDR1 as SGHNT and CDR2 as YYREEE (reference sequence). V was shortened by 4 bases and J by 7 bases, with 15 bases between the two germline ends. The DNA of the CDR3 is TGTGCCAGCAGCACACGACAGGTTTTGAATGAGCAGTTCTTC. Its translation: CASSTRQVLNEQFF. Based on the CDR3 plus reference TRBV5-4 and TRBJ2-1, the full variable domain is ETGVTQSPTHLIKTRGQQVTLRCSSQSGHNTVSWYQQALGQGPQFIFQYYREEENGRGNFPPRFSGLQFPNYSSELNVNALELDDSALYLCASSTRQVLNEQFFGPGTRLTVL.

This chain connects TRBV10-3 to TRBJ2-7, with D possibly TRBD1 on 5 matching bases. CDR1 and CDR2 (germline): ENHRY, SYGVKD. This CDR3 spans 14 amino acids. The V end lost 0 bases, the J end lost 0 bases, and 6 bases lay between the germline ends. The chain's CDR3 is CAISESTVSYEQYF. CDR3 bases: TGTGCCATCAGTGAGTCGACAGTCTCCTACGAGCAGTACTTC.

On this clone itself: The sample contains more than one DNA sequence encoding this CDR3. This sequence joins TRBV27 and TRBJ2-1; D is uncertain. The ends were cut back, 0 bases at V and 4 bases at J, with 7 bases in the middle. CDR1 and CDR2 from the germline V gene are MNHEY and SMNVEV (reference sequence). This CDR3 region has 14 residues. The CDR3 loop reads CASSLSGSYNEQFF. DNA for the CDR3: TGTGCCAGCAGTTTATCAGGCAGTTACAATGAGCAGTTCTTC.

The genes are TRBV2 and TRBJ1-4; a possible D gene is TRBD1 (5 bases). The germline V and J ends were trimmed by 5 bases and 4 bases, with 14 bases remaining between them. There are 15 residues in the CDR3. From germline, CDR1 is SNHLY and CDR2 FYNNEI. The CDR3 bases are TGTGCCAGCAGTTCGCTTGCAGGGCTTAATGAAAAACTGTTTTTT. This codes for CASSSLAGLNEKLFF.

The count of this clone is one. The chain combines TRBV5-6 with TRBJ2-2; no clear D. V lost 3 bases and J 5 bases, leaving 5 bases between the germline ends. The CDR3 loop spans 12 amino acids. CDR1 SGHDT and CDR2 YYEEEE come from the germline V gene. DNA of the CDR3: TGTGCCAGCAGCTCAGTTACCGGGGAGCTGTTTTTT. Protein: CASSSVTGELFF.

The J gene is TRBJ2-1, the V gene TRBV9; TRBD2 might be the D (6 bases). Germline V gene sequence: CDR1 SGDLS, CDR2 YYNGEE. The V end was cut by 3 bases, the J end by 4 bases, with 14 bases between. This CDR3 region has 15 residues. The CDR3 sequence is CASSGWRAGYNEQFF. CDR3 bases: TGTGCCAGCAGCGGTTGGAGGGCGGGATACAATGAGCAGTTCTTC. Full variable domain (rest looked up from reference TRBV9 and TRBJ2-1): DSGVTQTPKHLITATGQRVTLRCSPRSGDLSVYWYQQSLDQGLQFLIQYYNGEERAKGNILERFSAQQFPDLHSELNLSSLELGDSALYFCASSGWRAGYNEQFFGPGTRLTVL.

The chain couples TRBV7-8 to TRBJ2-2; weak D call: TRBD1 (5 bases). Trimming left V 3 bases short and J 2 bases short, with 22 bases between. Per the germline V gene, CDR1 is SGHVS and CDR2 is FQNEAQ. The length of the CDR3 is 19 residues. The CDR3 loop reads CASSFPNQGPNSNTGELFF. The DNA of the CDR3 is TGTGCCAGCAGCTTTCCCAACCAGGGCCCCAATTCCAACACCGGGGAGCTGTTTTTT.

The rearrangement uses TRBV6-1 and TRBJ2-1; D uncertain. The CDR3 is 11 residues long. Germline V lookup: CDR1 MNHNS, CDR2 SASEGT. Trimming cost V 7 bases and J 9 bases, with 10 bases left between them. Here the CDR3 DNA reads TGTGCCAGCACCGTTTTTGGTGAGCAGTTCTTC. Its protein is CASTVFGEQFF.

The chain recombines TRBV5-1 with TRBJ2-1, with D perhaps TRBD2 (5 bases). The CDR3 consists of 14 residues. The germline CDR1 and CDR2 sequences are SGHRS and YFSETQ. Trimming took 4 bases from V and 7 from J, leaving 15 bases between them. CDR3 sequence: CASSLNPGSNEQFF. As DNA, the CDR3 is TGCGCCAGCAGCCTAAACCCGGGATCTAATGAGCAGTTCTTC.

The rearrangement uses TRBV10-3 and TRBJ2-1; D might be TRBD1 (6 bases). Trimming cost V 1 base and J 4 bases, with 8 bases left between them. The CDR3 has 14 residues. The V gene's germline CDR1 is ENHRY and CDR2 SYGVKD. In DNA, the CDR3 is TGTGCCATCAGTGAGTGGGGGCAGTACAATGAGCAGTTCTTC. It is translated as CAISEWGQYNEQFF.

This chain links TRBV6-5 with TRBJ1-1, with 8 bases fitting TRBD1. V trimming: 4 bases; J trimming: 0 bases; junction bases outside the gene matches: 7. This CDR3 contains 16 residues. Germline values: CDR1 MNHEY, CDR2 SVGAGI. CDR3 in amino acids: CASSSLGTGMNTEAFF. DNA for the CDR3: TGTGCCAGCAGTTCACTAGGGACAGGAATGAACACTGAAGCTTTCTTT.

J is TRBJ1-5 and V is TRBV2; D remains unclear. The length of the CDR3 is 13 residues. The V end lost 8 bases, the J end lost 5 bases, and 13 bases lay between the germline ends. Germline V lookup: CDR1 SNHLY, CDR2 FYNNEI. CDR3 in amino acids: CASGPPSYQPQHF. The DNA for the CDR3 is TGTGCCAGCGGCCCCCCGAGTTATCAGCCCCAGCATTTT.

V and J are TRBV7-3 and TRBJ2-5; D gene uncertain. V was cut by 1 base and J by 1 base, with 4 bases left in between. CDR1 and CDR2 (germline): SGHTA, FQGTGA. CDR3 length: 13 amino acids. CDR3: CASSLSPQETQYF. CDR3 nucleotides: TGTGCCAGCAGCTTAAGTCCCCAAGAGACCCAGTACTTC.

V gene TRBV5-1 combines with J gene TRBJ2-3; TRBD2 might be the D (6 bases). CDR1 SGHRS and CDR2 YFSETQ come from the germline V gene. This CDR3 contains 15 residues. Trimming stripped 4 bases from V and 5 bases from J, with 17 bases between. The chain's CDR3 is CASSQLAPGQDTQYF. CDR3 nucleotide sequence: TGCGCCAGCAGCCAACTAGCCCCCGGTCAAGATACGCAGTATTTT.

The chain links TRBV29-1 to TRBJ1-2, with 7 bases that match TRBD1. Germline loops: CDR1 SQVTM, CDR2 ANQGSEA. This CDR3 has 12 amino acids. V was pared by 4 bases and J by 5 bases, with 4 bases of the junction left unmatched. CDR3 coding DNA: TGCAGCGTTGGGGACAGTCGATATGGCTACACCTTC. Its protein product is CSVGDSRYGYTF.

J is TRBJ2-2 and V is TRBV30; D ambiguous. CDR1 and CDR2 from the germline V gene are GTSNPN and SVGIG (reference sequence). V was trimmed by 0 bases and J by 5 bases, leaving 7 bases between them. The CDR3 length is 13 residues. The CDR3 DNA follows: TGTGCCTGGAGTGTAGTGAGAACCGGGGAGCTGTTTTTT. Its protein is CAWSVVRTGELFF.

The V and J genes are TRBV11-2 and TRBJ2-3; D is unresolved. The germline V gene encodes CDR1 SGHAT and CDR2 FQNNGV. This CDR3 is built from 13 residues. Between the trimmed V and J ends, which lost 3 bases and 6 bases, there was a span of 10 bases. CDR3: CASSLPWRDTQYF. CDR3 DNA: TGTGCCAGCAGCTTGCCTTGGCGTGATACGCAGTATTTT.